The 9 T cell receptor beta chains reported below all come from one sample, sequenced in a study of blood T cell repertoires in COVID-19. Produced via immunoSEQ multiplex PCR; TCRdb's table is partial and in-frame only. The sample has more than 20,000 clones, more than 75% seen once. Sequencing was performed on peripheral blood. The origin of the receptors is a man aged 45 to 65 with active COVID-19.

The chain links TRBV21-1 to TRBJ2-3; TRBD2 is taken as the D call from the table, unchecked against the DNA. TRBV21-1 is a documented pseudogene. The CDR3 length is 16 residues. CDR3: CASSIAGTSGTDTQYF. In nucleotides, the CDR3 is TGTGCCAGCAGCATAGCCGGGACTAGCGGCACAGATACGCAGTATTTT.

The J gene is TRBJ1-5, the V gene TRBV19, with a tentative D call TRBD1 (5 bases). Trimming removed 4 bases from V and 9 bases from J, with 16 bases in between. This CDR3 spans 14 amino acids. Per the germline V gene, CDR1 is LNHDA and CDR2 is SQIVND (reference sequence). In nucleotides, the CDR3 is TGTGCCAGTAGTAAATTGGACACGTTCGGGCCCCAGCATTTT. Translation: CASSKLDTFGPQHF.

V gene TRBV4-1 combines with J gene TRBJ1-1, with 10 positions matching TRBD1. Germline lookup yields CDR1 MGHRA and CDR2 YSYEKL. Unmatched junction bases numbered 6, after V lost 4 bases and J lost 4 bases. The CDR3 spans 15 residues. DNA for the CDR3: TGCGCCAGCAGCCCCGGACAGGGGGGCGGCACTGAAGCTTTCTTT. Encoded protein: CASSPGQGGGTEAFF.

This clone was found a few times. The chain recombines TRBV29-1 with TRBJ1-5; 8 nucleotides agree with TRBD1. The V segment lost 6 bases and the J segment 5 bases; nucleotides outside the gene matches: 3. In germline, CDR1 is SQVTM, CDR2 ANQGSEA. This CDR3 is 12 amino acids long. This chain's CDR3 is CSVTQGDQPQHF. The DNA for the CDR3 is TGCAGCGTAACACAGGGGGATCAGCCCCAGCATTTT.

The DNA for the CDR3 is TGTGCCAGCAATGCTTGGGGACAGTTCAATCAGCCCCAGCATTTT. Translated, it gives CASNAWGQFNQPQHF. The chain carries TRBV2 and TRBJ1-5, with 7 nucleotides matching TRBD1. In germline, CDR1 is SNHLY, CDR2 FYNNEI. The CDR3 loop spans 15 amino acids. V was pared by 7 bases and J by 3 bases, with 9 bases of the junction left unmatched. The whole variable domain, remainder taken from reference TRBV2 and TRBJ1-5, is EPEVTQTPSHQVTQMGQEVILRCVPISNHLYFYWYRQILGQKVEFLVSFYNNEISEKSEIFDDQFSVERPDGSNFTLKIRSTKLEDSAMYFCASNAWGQFNQPQHFGDGTRLSIL.

This chain uses TRBV18 with TRBJ2-3; 8 bases fit TRBD1. Germline lookup yields CDR1 KGHSH and CDR2 LQKENI. Germline trimming cut 2 bases from V and 2 bases from J; bases unmatched to any gene: 3. The CDR3 has 15 residues. CDR3 coding DNA: TGTGCCAGCTCACCAGACAGGGGACTCACAGATACGCAGTATTTT. Its protein product is CASSPDRGLTDTQYF.

There are a few counts of this clone. The gene calls are TRBV5-6 and TRBJ2-6; D unresolved. The V end was cut by 4 bases, the J end by 0 bases, with 8 bases between. The CDR3 extends over 15 amino acids. Germline CDR1 SGHDT, CDR2 YYEEEE. The DNA of the CDR3 is TGTGCCAGCAGCGTAAAACTCTCTGGGGCCAACGTCCTGACTTTC. This translates into CASSVKLSGANVLTF.

This clone has just one count. The rearrangement links TRBV7-2 to TRBJ1-1; D uncertain. Germline V gene data show CDR1 as SGHTA and CDR2 as FQGNSA. CDR3 length: 13 amino acids. Trimming took off 3 bases at V and 1 base at J, with 6 bases between the two ends. CDR3 bases: TGTGCCAGCAGCTTTAATTGGAACACTGAAGCTTTCTTT. Its translation: CASSFNWNTEAFF.

The chain combines TRBV3-1 (or the pseudogene TRBV3-2) with TRBJ2-7; D is unclear. The CDR3 runs 14 residues. The V gene's germline CDR1 is LGHDT and CDR2 YNNKEL (reference sequence). The V end was cut by 1 base, the J end by 1 base, with 8 bases between. CDR3 DNA sequence: TGTGCCAGCAGCCAAGGCAGGTTATCCTACGAGCAGTACTTC. It translates to CASSQGRLSYEQYF.